This TCR beta chain was recorded in a study of CD8 T cells in ankylosing spondylitis. Study-wide findings and caveats: Enrichment of disease-linked clones was reportedly significant in matched ankylosing spondylitis synovial fluid. What appeared characteristic of ankylosing spondylitis blood was a TCR beta motif of eight or nine highly homologous variants.

TCRdb re-analysed the 5' RACE reads in MiXCR, keeping a single row per CDR3 protein. The sample shows 450,000 to 550,000 distinct CDR3 sequences, about 5.4% of them seen only once. The sample holds many counts of this clonotype. The antigen is undetermined. V lost 0 bases, J lost 6 bases, and 10 bases lay in between. Germline V gene sequence: CDR1 SEHNR, CDR2 FQNEAQ (reference sequence). This CDR3 is 14 amino acids long. The sequenced sample consisted of blood, either unsorted or a sorted T cell fraction (not recorded which). This sequence was found in a male donor with ankylosing spondylitis. This chain connects TRBV7-9 to TRBJ2-3; D is unclear. The CDR3, as DNA: TGTGCCAGCAGCTTAGCGCTGGTAGTTGATACGCAGTATTTT. Encoded protein: CASSLALVVDTQYF.